Listed below are T cell receptor beta chains from one sample, sequenced in a study of PD-L1 blockade in urothelial cancer. Assay used: immunoSEQ multiplex PCR; TCRdb lists only in-frame clones, some missing. The sample holds tens of thousands of clones, around four fifths seen once. Here the sequenced sample was PBMCs, taken around atezolizumab (anti-PD-L1) treatment. The receptors come from a man aged 55 to 70 with urothelial cancer. CDR3s include the opening cysteine and the closing phenylalanine or tryptophan. Clone size is stated in some rows and not others, as once, few, many or a class when expanded.

>TRBV2|TRBJ2-4|.
CASSEARDSLDIQYF
>TRBV10-2|TRBJ2-5|.
CASKGTSGNQETQYF
>TRBV29-1|TRBJ1-1|.
CSVEVGTTGGEAFF
>TRBV2|TRBJ2-7|.
CASRDPGTTSYEQYF
>TRBV5-1|TRBJ1-4|.
CASSPQGLTNEKLFF
>TRBV6-5|TRBJ2-3|.
CASSYSGGTSWFF
>TRBV29-1|TRBJ1-2|.
CSVRLAERNYGYTF
>TRBV6-1|TRBJ2-7|.
CASSQGTSGTFSYEQYF
>TRBV7-9|TRBJ2-7|few
CASSPFGQSYYEQYF
>TRBV5-1|TRBJ1-5|.
CASSPGQGARGGANQPQHF
>TRBV14|TRBJ2-5|.
CASSRGSGETQYF
>TRBV7-8|TRBJ2-1|.
CASSPTGYVANEQFF
>TRBV10-1|TRBJ1-2|.
CASRPDRDYGYTF
>TRBV6-5|TRBJ1-2|.
CASSYDFQGINYGYTF
>TRBV7-9|TRBJ1-5|few
CASSFEPPWGRGGNQPQHF
>TRBV4-2|TRBJ2-2|once
CASSHSGQGGNTGELFF
>TRBV27|TRBJ2-2|.
CASSPIRYTISGQGKNTGELFF
>TRBV5-4|TRBJ1-1|few
CASSNPGQGNTEAFF
>TRBV29-1|TRBJ1-2|.
CSVEGGALYGYTF
>TRBV5-1|TRBJ2-7|.
CASSRAGATYEQYF
>TRBV5-1|TRBJ2-3|.
CASSRTSGSVTDTQYF
>TRBV4-3|TRBJ2-7|.
CASSQDYSYEQYF
>TRBV7-6|TRBJ2-5|.
CASSPALGARETQYF
>TRBV5-1|TRBJ1-1|once
CASSPWQGGSTEAFF
>TRBV11-3|TRBJ2-3|.
CASSLGIGGSGTDTQYF
>TRBV12-5|TRBJ1-2|.
CASGLGRGYTF
>TRBV25-1|TRBJ2-7|.
CASARDWPGEQYF
>TRBV11-2|TRBJ1-1|.
CASSLFQSAEAFF
>TRBV4-1|TRBJ2-5|.
CASSQEWASDQETQYF
>TRBV5-6|TRBJ2-7|.
CASSDISYEQYF
>TRBV25-1|TRBJ1-2|once
CASRMGLMGGYTF
>TRBV6-1|TRBJ2-7|.
CASARAGGSYEQYF
>TRBV28|TRBJ2-1|.
CASRPPGRGGHEQFF
>TRBV11-2|TRBJ2-7|.
CASSLTSGTRSYEQYF
>TRBV30|TRBJ1-4|.
CAWSPGSRNEKLFF
>TRBV18|TRBJ2-7|.
CASSPRRTYEQYF
>TRBV5-1|TRBJ2-3|.
CASSWTGGADTQYF
>TRBV27|TRBJ1-1|.
CASSRVWDTEAFF
>TRBV5-6|TRBJ2-3|.
CASSLEQGGNTDTQYF
>TRBV6-1|TRBJ1-5|.
CASNPTGWGQPQHF
>TRBV10-1|TRBJ1-1|.
CASSESGTGANEAFF
>TRBV11-3|TRBJ2-1|.
CASSLTSGLASYNEQFF
>TRBV5-1|TRBJ2-3|.
CASSPMGLTDTQYF
>TRBV5-5|TRBJ1-6|.
CASSPLGGDLGSPLHF
>TRBV7-8|TRBJ1-1|few
CASSLGQTNTEAFF
>TRBV7-8|TRBJ2-1|.
CASSSPGQGTYNEQFF
>TRBV6-5|TRBJ1-4|.
CASSYRAGVNEKLFF
>TRBV28|TRBJ1-1|.
CASSHKPGGEAFF
>TRBV7-2|TRBJ1-2|.
CASSLWGTGAYGYTF
>TRBV5-4|TRBJ2-4|.
CASTLSQAPNIQYF